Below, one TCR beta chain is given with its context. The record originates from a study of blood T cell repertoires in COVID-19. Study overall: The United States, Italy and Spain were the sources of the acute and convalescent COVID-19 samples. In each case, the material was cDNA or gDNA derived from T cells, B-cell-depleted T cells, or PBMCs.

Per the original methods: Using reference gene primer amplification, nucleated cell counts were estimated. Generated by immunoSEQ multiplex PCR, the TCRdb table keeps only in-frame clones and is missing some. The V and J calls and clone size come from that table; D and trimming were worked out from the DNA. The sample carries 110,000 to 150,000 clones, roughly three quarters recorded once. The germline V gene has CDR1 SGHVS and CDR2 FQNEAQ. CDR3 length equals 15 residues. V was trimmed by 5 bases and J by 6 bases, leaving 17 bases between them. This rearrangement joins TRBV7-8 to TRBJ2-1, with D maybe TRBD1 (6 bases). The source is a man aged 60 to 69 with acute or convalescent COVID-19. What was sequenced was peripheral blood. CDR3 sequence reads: CASSLRQVEINEQFF. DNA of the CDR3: TGTGCCAGCAGCCTTCGACAGGTGGAGATCAATGAGCAGTTCTTC. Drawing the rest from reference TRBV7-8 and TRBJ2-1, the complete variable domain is GAGVSQSPRYKVAKRGQDVALRCDPISGHVSLFWYQQALGQGPEFLTYFQNEAQLDKSGLPSDRFFAERPEGSVSTLKIQRTQQEDSAVYLCASSLRQVEINEQFFGPGTRLTVL.